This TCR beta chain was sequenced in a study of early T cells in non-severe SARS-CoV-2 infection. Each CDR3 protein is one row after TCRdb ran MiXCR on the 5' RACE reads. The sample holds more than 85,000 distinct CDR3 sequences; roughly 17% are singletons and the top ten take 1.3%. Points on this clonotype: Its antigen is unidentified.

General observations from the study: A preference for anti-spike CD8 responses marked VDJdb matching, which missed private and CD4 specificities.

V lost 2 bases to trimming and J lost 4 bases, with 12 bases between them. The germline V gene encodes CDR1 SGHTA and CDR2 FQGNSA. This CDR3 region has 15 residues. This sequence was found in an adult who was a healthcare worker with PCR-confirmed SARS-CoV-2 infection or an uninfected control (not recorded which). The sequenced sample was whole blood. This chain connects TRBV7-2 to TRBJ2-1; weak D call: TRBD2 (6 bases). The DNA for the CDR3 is TGTGCCAGCAGCTTAACCGGGGACTCATACAATGAGCAGTTCTTC. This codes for CASSLTGDSYNEQFF.